This TCR beta chain was identified during a study of blood T cell repertoires in COVID-19. Sequenced by immunoSEQ multiplex PCR; TCRdb stores in-frame clones only, minus some. The data show approximately 260,000 clones, with roughly four fifths seen just once and roughly an eighth held by the top ten. Per the germline V gene, CDR1 is LNHDA and CDR2 is SQIVND (reference sequence). The CDR3 runs 14 residues. V was clipped by 6 bases and J by 2 bases, with 13 bases between them. This rearrangement joins TRBV19 to TRBJ1-2; D perhaps matches TRBD1 (6 bases). The sample taken for sequencing was peripheral blood. The TCR comes from a woman in her fifties or sixties with active or convalescent COVID-19. CDR3 coding DNA: TGTGCCAGTAGCCGGGACACCTTGAACTATGGCTACACCTTC. Its protein is CASSRDTLNYGYTF.